The following is a T cell receptor (beta chain) sequence with its context. The antigen is unknown. The CDR3 spans 14 residues. Trimming removed 7 bases from V and 0 bases from J, with 13 bases in between. The germline V gene encodes CDR1 SQVTM and CDR2 ANQGSEA. TCRdb used MiXCR to reprocess the 5' RACE reads, holding one entry per CDR3 protein. The table shows 170,000 or so distinct CDR3 sequences, with about 21% occurring only once. The data are from a study of T-cell memory formation after mild COVID-19. General study points: Contracting clones from day 15 to 85 showed balanced CD4/CD8; later expanders favored CD4+. There was no confirmation that second-wave clones peaking on day 37 were SARS-CoV-2 specific.

This chain links TRBV29-1 with TRBJ1-3, with D maybe TRBD1 (5 bases). The TCR comes from an adult woman who had mild COVID-19 (a few samples of this study predate the infection). Cell type and time point are not known. Sequences were obtained from PBMCs or a T cell subset sorted from them (not recorded which). The CDR3, as DNA: TGCAGCGCGCTAGACAGCCTCTCTGGAAACACCATATATTTT. Its protein product is CSALDSLSGNTIYF.